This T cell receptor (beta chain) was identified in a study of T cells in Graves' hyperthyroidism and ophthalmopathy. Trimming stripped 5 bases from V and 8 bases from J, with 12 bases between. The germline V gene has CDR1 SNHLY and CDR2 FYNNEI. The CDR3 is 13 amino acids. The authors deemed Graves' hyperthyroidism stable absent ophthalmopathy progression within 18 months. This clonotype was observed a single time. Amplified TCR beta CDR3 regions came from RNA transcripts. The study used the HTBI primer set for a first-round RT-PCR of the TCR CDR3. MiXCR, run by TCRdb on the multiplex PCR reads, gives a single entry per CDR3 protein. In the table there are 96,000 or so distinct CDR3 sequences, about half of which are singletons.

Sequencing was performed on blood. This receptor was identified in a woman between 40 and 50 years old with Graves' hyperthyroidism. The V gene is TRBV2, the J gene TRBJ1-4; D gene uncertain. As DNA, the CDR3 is TGTGCCAGCAGTAGGACGGCGGACGAAAAACTGTTTTTT. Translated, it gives CASSRTADEKLFF. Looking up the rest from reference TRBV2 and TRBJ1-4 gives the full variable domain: EPEVTQTPSHQVTQMGQEVILRCVPISNHLYFYWYRQILGQKVEFLVSFYNNEISEKSEIFDDQFSVERPDGSNFTLKIRSTKLEDSAMYFCASSRTADEKLFFGSGTQLSVL.